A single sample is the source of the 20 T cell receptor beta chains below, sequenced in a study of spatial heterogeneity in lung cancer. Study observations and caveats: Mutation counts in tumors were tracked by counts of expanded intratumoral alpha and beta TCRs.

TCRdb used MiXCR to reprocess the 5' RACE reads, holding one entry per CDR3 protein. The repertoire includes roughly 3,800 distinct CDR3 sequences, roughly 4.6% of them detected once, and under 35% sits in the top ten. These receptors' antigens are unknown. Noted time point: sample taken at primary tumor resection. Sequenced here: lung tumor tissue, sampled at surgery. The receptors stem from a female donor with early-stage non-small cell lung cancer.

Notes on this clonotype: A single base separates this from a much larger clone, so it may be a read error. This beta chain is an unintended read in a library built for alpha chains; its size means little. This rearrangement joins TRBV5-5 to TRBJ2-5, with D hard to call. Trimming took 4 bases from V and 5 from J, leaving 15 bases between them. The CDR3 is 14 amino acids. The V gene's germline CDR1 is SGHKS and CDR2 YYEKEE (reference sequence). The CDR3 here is CASSPPFQTETQYF. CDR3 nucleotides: TGTGCCAGCAGCCCCCCTTTTCAGACGGAGACCCAGTACTTC.

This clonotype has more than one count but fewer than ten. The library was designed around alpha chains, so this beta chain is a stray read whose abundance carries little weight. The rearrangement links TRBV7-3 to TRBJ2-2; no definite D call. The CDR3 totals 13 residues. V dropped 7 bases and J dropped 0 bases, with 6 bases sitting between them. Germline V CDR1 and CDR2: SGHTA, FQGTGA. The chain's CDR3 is CASTLANTGELFF. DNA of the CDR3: TGTGCCAGCACCCTCGCGAACACCGGGGAGCTGTTTTTT. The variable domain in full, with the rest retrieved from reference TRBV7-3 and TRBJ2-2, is GAGVSQTPSNKVTEKGKYVELRCDPISGHTALYWYRQSLGQGPEFLIYFQGTGAADDSGLPNDRFFAVRPEGSVSTLKIQRTERGDSAVYLCASTLANTGELFFGEGSRLTVL.

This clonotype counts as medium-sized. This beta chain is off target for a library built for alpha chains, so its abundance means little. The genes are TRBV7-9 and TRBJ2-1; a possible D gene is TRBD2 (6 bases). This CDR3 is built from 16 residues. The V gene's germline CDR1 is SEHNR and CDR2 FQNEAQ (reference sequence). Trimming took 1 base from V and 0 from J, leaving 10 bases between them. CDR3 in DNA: TGTGCCAGCAGCTTAGAGGCGGGGAGCTCCTACAATGAGCAGTTCTTC. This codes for CASSLEAGSSYNEQFF.

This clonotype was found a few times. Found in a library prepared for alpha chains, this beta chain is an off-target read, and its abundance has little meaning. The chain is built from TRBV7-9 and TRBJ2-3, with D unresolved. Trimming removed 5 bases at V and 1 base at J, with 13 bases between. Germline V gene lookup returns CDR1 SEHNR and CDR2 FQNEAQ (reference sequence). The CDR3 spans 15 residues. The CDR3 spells CASSPPFSGTDTQYF. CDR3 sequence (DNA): TGTGCCAGCAGCCCCCCATTCTCTGGCACAGATACGCAGTATTTT.

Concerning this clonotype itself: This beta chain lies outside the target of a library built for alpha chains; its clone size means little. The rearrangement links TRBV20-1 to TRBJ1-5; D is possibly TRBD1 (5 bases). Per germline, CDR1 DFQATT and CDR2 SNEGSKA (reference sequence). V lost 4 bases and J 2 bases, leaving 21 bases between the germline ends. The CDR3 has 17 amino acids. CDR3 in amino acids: CSATRFRDGGGNQPQHF. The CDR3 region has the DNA TGCAGTGCTACCCGTTTTCGGGACGGGGGAGGCAATCAGCCCCAGCATTTT.

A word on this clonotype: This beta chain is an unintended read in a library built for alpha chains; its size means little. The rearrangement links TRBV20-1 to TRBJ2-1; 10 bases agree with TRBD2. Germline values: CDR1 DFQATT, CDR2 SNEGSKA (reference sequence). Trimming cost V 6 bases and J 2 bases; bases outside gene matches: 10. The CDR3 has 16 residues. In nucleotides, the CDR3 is TGCAGTGCCGCTAGACTAGCGGGTGACGCCTACAATGAGCAGTTCTTC. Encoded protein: CSAARLAGDAYNEQFF.

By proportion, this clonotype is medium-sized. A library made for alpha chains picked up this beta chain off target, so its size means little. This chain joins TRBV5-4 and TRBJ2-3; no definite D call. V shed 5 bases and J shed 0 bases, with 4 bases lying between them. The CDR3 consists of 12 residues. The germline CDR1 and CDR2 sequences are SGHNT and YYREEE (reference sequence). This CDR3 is CASSLSTDTQYF. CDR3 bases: TGTGCCAGCAGTTTAAGCACAGATACGCAGTATTTT.

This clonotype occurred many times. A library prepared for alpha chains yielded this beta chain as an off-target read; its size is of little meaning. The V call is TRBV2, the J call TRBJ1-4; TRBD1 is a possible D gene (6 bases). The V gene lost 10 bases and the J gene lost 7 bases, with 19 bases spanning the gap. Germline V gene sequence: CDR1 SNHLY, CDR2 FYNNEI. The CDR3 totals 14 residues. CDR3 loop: CATEEKGGGEKLFF. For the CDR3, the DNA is TGTGCCACAGAGGAAAAGGGGGGAGGTGAAAAACTGTTTTTT.

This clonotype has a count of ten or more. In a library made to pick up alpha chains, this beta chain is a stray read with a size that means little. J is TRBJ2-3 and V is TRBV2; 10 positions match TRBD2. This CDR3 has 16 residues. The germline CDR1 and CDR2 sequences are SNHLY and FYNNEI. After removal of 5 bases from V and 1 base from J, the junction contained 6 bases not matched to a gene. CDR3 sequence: CASSSGLAGGTDTQYF. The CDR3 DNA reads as TGTGCCAGCAGTTCGGGGCTAGCGGGGGGCACAGATACGCAGTATTTT. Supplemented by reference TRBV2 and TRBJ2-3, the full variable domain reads EPEVTQTPSHQVTQMGQEVILRCVPISNHLYFYWYRQILGQKVEFLVSFYNNEISEKSEIFDDQFSVERPDGSNFTLKIRSTKLEDSAMYFCASSSGLAGGTDTQYFGPGTRLTVL.

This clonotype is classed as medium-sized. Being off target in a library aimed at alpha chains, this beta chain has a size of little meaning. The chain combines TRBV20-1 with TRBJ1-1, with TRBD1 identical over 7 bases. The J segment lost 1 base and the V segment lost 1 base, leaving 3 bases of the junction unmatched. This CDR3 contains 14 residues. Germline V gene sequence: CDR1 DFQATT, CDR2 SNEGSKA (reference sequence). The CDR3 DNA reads TGCAGTGCTAGAGTAGGGGGCGGGAACACTGAAGCTTTCTTT. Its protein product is CSARVGGGNTEAFF.

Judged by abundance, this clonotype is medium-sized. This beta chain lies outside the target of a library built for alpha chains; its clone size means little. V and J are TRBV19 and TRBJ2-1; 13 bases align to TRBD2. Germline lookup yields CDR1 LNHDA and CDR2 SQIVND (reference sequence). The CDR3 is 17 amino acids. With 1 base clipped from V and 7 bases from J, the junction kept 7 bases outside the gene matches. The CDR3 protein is CASSIAFRLAGGNEQFF. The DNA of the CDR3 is TGTGCCAGTAGTATAGCTTTCCGACTAGCGGGAGGTAATGAGCAGTTCTTC.

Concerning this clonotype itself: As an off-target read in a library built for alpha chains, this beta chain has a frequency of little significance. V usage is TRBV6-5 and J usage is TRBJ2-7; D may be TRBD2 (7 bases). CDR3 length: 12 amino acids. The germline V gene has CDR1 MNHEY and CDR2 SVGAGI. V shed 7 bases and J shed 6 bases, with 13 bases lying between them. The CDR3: CASTGRGGEQYF. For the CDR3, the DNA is TGTGCCAGCACGGGAAGGGGGGGCGAGCAGTACTTC.

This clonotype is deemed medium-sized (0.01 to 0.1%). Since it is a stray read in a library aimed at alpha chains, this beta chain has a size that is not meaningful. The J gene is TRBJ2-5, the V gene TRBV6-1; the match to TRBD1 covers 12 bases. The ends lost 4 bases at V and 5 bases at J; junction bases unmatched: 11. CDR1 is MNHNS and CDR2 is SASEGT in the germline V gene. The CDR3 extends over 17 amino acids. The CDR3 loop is CASSVWRGTGGRETQYF. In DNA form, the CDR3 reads TGTGCCAGCAGTGTTTGGCGAGGGACAGGGGGCAGGGAGACCCAGTACTTC.

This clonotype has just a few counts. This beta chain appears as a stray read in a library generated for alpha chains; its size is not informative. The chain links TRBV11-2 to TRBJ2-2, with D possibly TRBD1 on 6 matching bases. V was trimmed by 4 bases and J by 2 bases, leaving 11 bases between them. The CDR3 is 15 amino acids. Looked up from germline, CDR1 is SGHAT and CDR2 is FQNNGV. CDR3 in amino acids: CASSSRGRNTGELFF. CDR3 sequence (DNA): TGTGCCAGCAGCTCCAGGGGAAGAAACACCGGGGAGCTGTTTTTT.

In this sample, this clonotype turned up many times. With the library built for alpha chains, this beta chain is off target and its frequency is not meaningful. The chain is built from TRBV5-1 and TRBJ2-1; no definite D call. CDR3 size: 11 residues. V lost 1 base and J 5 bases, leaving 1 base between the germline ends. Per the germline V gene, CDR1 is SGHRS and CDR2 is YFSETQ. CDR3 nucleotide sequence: TGCGCCAGCAGCTTGAACAATGAGCAGTTCTTC. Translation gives CASSLNNEQFF.

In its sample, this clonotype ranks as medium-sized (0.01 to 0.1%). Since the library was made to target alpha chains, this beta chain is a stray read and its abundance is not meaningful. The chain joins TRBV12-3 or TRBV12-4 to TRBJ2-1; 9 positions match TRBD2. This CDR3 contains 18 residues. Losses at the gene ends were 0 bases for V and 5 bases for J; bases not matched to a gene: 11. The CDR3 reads CASSLALVAGLAHNEQFF. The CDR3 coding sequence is TGTGCCAGCAGTTTAGCGCTTGTTGCGGGACTAGCCCACAATGAGCAGTTCTTC.

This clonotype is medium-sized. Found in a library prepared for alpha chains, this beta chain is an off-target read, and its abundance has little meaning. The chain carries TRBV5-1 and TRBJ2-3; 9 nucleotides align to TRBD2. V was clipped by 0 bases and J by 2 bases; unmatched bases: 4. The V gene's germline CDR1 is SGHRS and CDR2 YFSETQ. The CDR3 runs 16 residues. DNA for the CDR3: TGCGCCAGCAGCTTGGTCTCTAGCGGGGTCACAGATACGCAGTATTTT. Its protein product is CASSLVSSGVTDTQYF.

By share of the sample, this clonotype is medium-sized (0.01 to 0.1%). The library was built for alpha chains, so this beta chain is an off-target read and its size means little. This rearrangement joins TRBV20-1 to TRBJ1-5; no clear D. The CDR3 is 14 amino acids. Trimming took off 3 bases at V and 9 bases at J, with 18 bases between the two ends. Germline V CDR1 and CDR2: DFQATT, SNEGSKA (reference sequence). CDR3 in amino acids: CSAREGQDPRPQHF. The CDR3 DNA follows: TGCAGTGCTAGGGAAGGGCAGGACCCGAGGCCCCAGCATTTT.

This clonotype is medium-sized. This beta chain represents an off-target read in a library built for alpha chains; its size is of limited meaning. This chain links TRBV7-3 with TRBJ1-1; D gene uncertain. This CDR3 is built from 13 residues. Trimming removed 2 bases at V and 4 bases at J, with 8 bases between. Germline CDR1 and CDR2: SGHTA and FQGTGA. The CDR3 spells CASSLGGPTEAFF. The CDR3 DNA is TGTGCCAGCAGCTTAGGAGGGCCCACTGAAGCTTTCTTT.

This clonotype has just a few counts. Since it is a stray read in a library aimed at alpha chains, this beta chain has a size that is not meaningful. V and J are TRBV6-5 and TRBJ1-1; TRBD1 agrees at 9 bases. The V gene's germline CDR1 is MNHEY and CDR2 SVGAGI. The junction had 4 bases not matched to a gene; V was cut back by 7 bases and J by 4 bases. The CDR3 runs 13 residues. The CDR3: CASKTGGSTEAFF. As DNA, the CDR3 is TGTGCCAGCAAGACAGGGGGGAGCACTGAAGCTTTCTTT.